Below, one T cell receptor beta chain is given with its context. The data are from a study of blood T cell repertoires in COVID-19. Study in general: Italy, Spain and the United States were the sources of the convalescent and acute COVID-19 samples. PBMCs, B-cell-depleted T cells, or T cells were the source of the cDNA or gDNA that made up the material.

The CDR3 is made up of 15 amino acids. The V end lost 5 bases, the J end lost 5 bases, and 18 bases lay between the germline ends. Germline V gene lookup returns CDR1 SEHNR and CDR2 FQNEAQ (reference sequence). Measured with immunoSEQ multiplex PCR; TCRdb has only the in-frame clones, and not every one. This sample has some 200,000 clones; 70% to 85% occur once, and the top ten carry approximately 6.9%. The chain couples TRBV7-9 to TRBJ2-5, with D possibly matching TRBD1 (5 bases). Material: peripheral blood. The origin of this receptor is a human donor with acute or convalescent COVID-19. The donor label of this sample is uncertain. The CDR3 loop is CASSQKGPSVETQYF. In DNA, the CDR3 is TGTGCCAGCAGCCAAAAGGGGCCGTCGGTGGAGACCCAGTACTTC.